Listed below are T cell receptor beta chains from one sample, sequenced in a study of OX40 agonist ivuxolimab in advanced cancers. Clones were read by immunoSEQ multiplex PCR, and TCRdb kept only the in-frame ones, dropping some. The table has 73,000 or so clones, about 88% seen once. The starting material was CD4+ or CD8+ T cells sorted from blood, obtained in a trial of the OX40 agonist ivuxolimab. These TCRs come from an adult with an advanced solid tumor such as melanoma, head and neck, liver or kidney cancer. Each CDR3 is given without its conserved first and last residue. A D gene is named only where the DNA matches it firmly.

J	V	D	CDR3
TRBJ2-1	TRBV7-6	-	ASSLDIGSYNEQF
TRBJ2-5	TRBV19	TRBD2	ASSMHRTSGSGETQY
TRBJ1-4	TRBV10-3	-	AITRARNEKLF
TRBJ1-3	TRBV5-8	TRBD1	ASSFGQGAGNTIY
TRBJ2-7	TRBV2	-	ASSDNRWEQY
TRBJ2-7	TRBV7-2	-	ASSFSSRGTYEQY
TRBJ1-5	TRBV19	-	ASGGNQPQH
TRBJ1-1	TRBV11-2	TRBD1	ASSAEFGTGGTEAF
TRBJ1-2	TRBV2	TRBD1	ASSAPGTGATNYGYT
TRBJ2-2	TRBV6-4	TRBD2	ASSDGTSGRAGRELF
TRBJ1-5	TRBV28	-	ASSPALGNQPQH
TRBJ1-1	TRBV18	-	ASSQGTEAF
TRBJ1-2	TRBV18	TRBD1	ASSPFDRGRTYGYT
TRBJ2-3	TRBV6-1	TRBD2	ASSGPTDTQY
TRBJ1-2	TRBV2	-	ASRRTEGTYGYT
TRBJ2-1	TRBV30	-	AWSKGDEQF
TRBJ2-1	TRBV6-5	-	ASSYSSRSPGQF
TRBJ1-4	TRBV18	-	ASSSFEKLF
TRBJ1-4	TRBV9	-	ASSVVAGVGEKLF
TRBJ2-4	TRBV5-5	-	ASSPPGHHEGIQY
TRBJ1-2	TRBV5-4	-	ASSLDARGYGYT
TRBJ2-1	TRBV11-2	-	ASSLDRGHNEQF
TRBJ1-3	TRBV7-8	-	ASSGQGNTIY
TRBJ1-5	TRBV28	TRBD1	ASSLTGGSNQPQH
TRBJ2-1	TRBV27	TRBD2	ASSLLAGGSNEQF
TRBJ2-1	TRBV27	-	ASRRQFNSYNEQF
TRBJ2-7	TRBV30	-	ASQPGPYEQY
TRBJ2-7	TRBV6-5	TRBD1	ASSRGQGASYEQY
TRBJ2-7	TRBV2	-	ASRSGPGEQY
TRBJ2-7	TRBV4-1	-	ASSQAGRDYEQY
TRBJ2-6	TRBV6-5	-	ASSYSIRAGANVLT
TRBJ2-7	TRBV6-1	-	ASSENWGGWNEQY
TRBJ2-5	TRBV4-1	-	ASSQSVLTGTETQY
TRBJ1-5	TRBV19	TRBD1	ASIKDRAGNQPQH
TRBJ1-2	TRBV28	-	ASSRPGTTNYGYT
TRBJ2-6	TRBV21-1	-	ASTLHWTAPGANVLT
TRBJ1-1	TRBV6-1	-	ASSELLLDRTEAF
TRBJ1-5	TRBV6-1	-	ASSDKIVYSNQPQH
TRBJ1-4	TRBV18	-	ASSPPGLVDEKLF
TRBJ1-5	TRBV6-1	-	ASRGSNQPQH
TRBJ2-2	TRBV10-3	-	AISHTTNTGELF
TRBJ1-4	TRBV5-6	-	ASSLLTGLSNEKLF